The entry below gives a single TCR beta chain sequence along with its context. Its antigen is as yet unknown. Sequencing used immunoSEQ multiplex PCR; TCRdb keeps in-frame clones, though not all of them. The sample lists approximately 150,000 clones; roughly 90% were seen once. The data were taken from a study of T cell responses to AZD1222 COVID-19 vaccine. Study results and limitations: Baseline seropositivity occurred in only a handful of AZD1222 recipients. A mostly white British donor set with more females was recruited, and clonal diversity was possibly underestimated.

The V gene end was trimmed by 4 bases and the J gene end by 5 bases; junction bases not matched to a gene: 11. Germline CDR1 MDHEN, CDR2 SYDVKM. The CDR3 runs 16 residues. The sample consisted of peripheral blood, taken 28 days after the second AZD1222 dose. This TCR was recovered from an adult who received the AZD1222 COVID-19 vaccine. This chain links TRBV28 with TRBJ2-3; 8 positions match TRBD2. As DNA, the CDR3 is TGTGCCAGCAGTTCCCCCCGAGCGGGAGTGGGAGATACGCAGTATTTT. It translates to CASSSPRAGVGDTQYF.